This T cell receptor beta chain originates from a study of blood T cell repertoires in COVID-19. Sequenced by immunoSEQ multiplex PCR; TCRdb stores in-frame clones only, minus some. The data show approximately 330,000 clones, around 85% seen once. Turning to this clone: At one end the junction does not follow the germline gene, possibly because of a read error.

Germline CDR1 is SGHTA and CDR2 is FQGNSA. This CDR3 comprises 11 residues. The chain joins TRBV7-2 to TRBJ2-7, with D perhaps matching TRBD2 (5 bases). This clonotype originated in a woman aged 40 to 50 with acute COVID-19. The sample comprised PBMCs or T cells enriched from blood (not recorded which). CDR3 protein: CASTLREEQYF. The CDR3 DNA is TGTGCCAGCACCTTAAGGGAGGAGCAGTACTTC.